These 13 T cell receptor beta chains were sequenced from one sample in a study of T cell changes during pregnancy in multiple sclerosis. Sequenced by immunoSEQ multiplex PCR; TCRdb stores in-frame clones only, minus some. The sample lists approximately 20,000 clones; 70% to 90% were seen once. Sequences were derived from CD8+ T cells from peripheral blood mononuclear cells, sampled before pregnancy. These TCRs come from a female donor with multiple sclerosis, enrolled in a pregnancy study.

The CDR3: CSVGIGTSSSGANVLTF. The CDR3, as DNA: TGCAGCGTTGGAATAGGGACTTCCAGCTCTGGGGCCAACGTCCTGACTTTC. The V and J genes are TRBV29-1 and TRBJ2-6; D is possibly TRBD2 (6 bases). The CDR3 has 17 amino acids. V dropped 4 bases and J dropped 0 bases, with 16 bases sitting between them. Germline V gives CDR1 SQVTM, CDR2 ANQGSEA.

This clone was found a few times. CDR3 sequence: CASSFGQRNTGELFF. As DNA, the CDR3 is TGTGCCAGCAGTTTTGGGCAGAGGAACACCGGGGAGCTGTTTTTT. The J gene is TRBJ2-2, the V gene TRBV28, with D unclear. In germline, CDR1 is MDHEN, CDR2 SYDVKM. Deletions cut 3 bases from V and 1 base from J, with 9 bases between. This CDR3 spans 15 amino acids.

The chain employs TRBV4-2 and TRBJ2-2; unclear D gene. Germline V lookup: CDR1 LGHNA, CDR2 YNFKEQ. V lost 0 bases to trimming and J lost 5 bases, with 7 bases between them. This CDR3 region has 14 residues. The CDR3 protein is CASSQEEVTGELFF. In nucleotides, the CDR3 is TGTGCCAGCAGCCAAGAAGAGGTTACCGGGGAGCTGTTTTTT.

This clone was found a few times. The gene calls are TRBV27 and TRBJ1-2; 8 bases align to TRBD1. The germline V gene encodes CDR1 MNHEY and CDR2 SMNVEV (reference sequence). This CDR3 has 14 residues. The ends lost 4 bases at V and 6 bases at J; junction bases unmatched: 7. The CDR3 DNA follows: TGTGCCAGCAGTTACCTCGGACAGGGAAATGGCTACACCTTC. This sequence encodes CASSYLGQGNGYTF.

CDR3 coding DNA: TGTGCCAGCAGCCAAGTGCCGGGAAGGGTGTTCGAGACCCAGTACTTC. Protein: CASSQVPGRVFETQYF. The V and J genes are TRBV14 and TRBJ2-5, with D perhaps TRBD2 (5 bases). This CDR3 contains 16 residues. The germline gives CDR1 SGHDN, CDR2 FVKESK. Trimming cost V 1 base and J 5 bases, with 17 bases left between them. Combining the CDR3 with reference TRBV14 and TRBJ2-5 gives the whole variable domain EAGVTQFPSHSVIEKGQTVTLRCDPISGHDNLYWYRRVMGKEIKFLLHFVKESKQDESGMPNNRFLAERTGGTYSTLKVQPAELEDSGVYFCASSQVPGRVFETQYFGPGTRLLVL.

The chain combines TRBV27 with TRBJ2-7, with 8 positions matching TRBD1. V was pared by 6 bases and J by 5 bases, with 6 bases of the junction left unmatched. The length of the CDR3 is 13 residues. Germline V lookup: CDR1 MNHEY, CDR2 SMNVEV (reference sequence). CDR3 nucleotides: TGTGCCAGCAGCCCAGACAGGGGCCACGAGCAGTACTTC. Protein sequence: CASSPDRGHEQYF.

This clone appeared a single time. The gene calls are TRBV4-3 and TRBJ2-1, with 7 bases aligning to TRBD1. The V segment lost 3 bases and the J segment 3 bases; nucleotides outside the gene matches: 2. The CDR3 has 14 residues. Germline V gene lookup returns CDR1 LGHNA and CDR2 YSLEER. In DNA form, the CDR3 reads TGCGCCAGCAGCCACCGACAGGGCTACAATGAGCAGTTCTTC. Encoded protein: CASSHRQGYNEQFF.

This clone is labeled as large. The chain combines TRBV7-9 with TRBJ2-1, with D perhaps matching TRBD1 (6 bases). V was trimmed by 4 bases and J by 5 bases, leaving 15 bases between them. This CDR3 has 15 residues. CDR1 is SEHNR, CDR2 FQNEAQ, per germline (reference sequence). The CDR3 is CASSSTSPGDNEQFF. The DNA of the CDR3 is TGTGCCAGCAGCTCCACATCCCCAGGGGACAATGAGCAGTTCTTC.

The chain combines TRBV4-1 with TRBJ2-3; no firm D call. From germline, CDR1 is MGHRA and CDR2 YSYEKL. V lost 2 bases and J 2 bases, leaving 8 bases between the germline ends. The CDR3 length is 14 residues. The CDR3 DNA is TGCGCCAGCAGCCAAATATCCCTCACAGATACGCAGTATTTT. It encodes CASSQISLTDTQYF.

The rearrangement uses TRBV27 and TRBJ2-7; 8 bases fit TRBD1. Losses at the gene ends were 0 bases for V and 3 bases for J; bases not matched to a gene: 4. CDR3 length: 15 residues. Germline CDR1 and CDR2: MNHEY and SMNVEV (reference sequence). DNA of the CDR3: TGTGCCAGCAGTTTATCGACAGGGGCCCTCTACGAGCAGTACTTC. Its protein is CASSLSTGALYEQYF.

V and J are TRBV18 and TRBJ1-1; unclear D gene. The CDR3 contains 14 residues. Germline V gives CDR1 KGHSH, CDR2 LQKENI. Trimming removed 0 bases at V and 0 bases at J, with 5 bases between. The CDR3 reads CASSPPAVNTEAFF. CDR3 nucleotides: TGTGCCAGCTCACCACCTGCAGTGAACACTGAAGCTTTCTTT.

The chain employs TRBV7-6 and TRBJ1-5; D is perhaps TRBD1 (6 bases). The CDR3 is made up of 15 amino acids. V lost 4 bases and J 2 bases, leaving 12 bases between the germline ends. The germline V gene encodes CDR1 SGHVS and CDR2 FNYEAQ. The CDR3 DNA is TGTGCCAGCAGCTCGCAACAGGGCGGCAATCAGCCCCAGCATTTT. It yields the protein CASSSQQGGNQPQHF.

The rearrangement joins TRBV6-5 to TRBJ2-7; 11 bases map to TRBD1. This CDR3 is 15 amino acids long. V shed 2 bases and J 2 bases; nucleotides not matched to a gene: 2. Per germline, CDR1 MNHEY and CDR2 SVGAGI. The CDR3 bases are TGTGCCAGCAGTTACAAGGGACAGGGGGCCTACGAGCAGTACTTC. Protein: CASSYKGQGAYEQYF.